The entry below describes one T cell receptor beta chain. Its antigen is unidentified. Expressed TCRB transcripts were sequenced, since all the RNA that had been isolated was reverse transcribed. Profiling relied on immunoSEQ multiplex PCR, and the TCRdb table lists in-frame clones only, not all of them. The data contain around 500,000 clones, roughly an eighth of them singletons. This specimen comes from a study of beta chain features in type 1 diabetes. Broader study findings: The study left unresolved whether HLA type influences TCRB rearrangement. Short templates might get an advantage during PCR, and this would be equal in patients and controls. Individuals with type 1 diabetes displayed fewer insertions and more deletions at VDJ junctions.

The germline CDR1 and CDR2 sequences are MNHEY and SMNVEV (reference sequence). The CDR3 sequence is 14 residues long. Trimming removed 6 bases from V and 4 bases from J; junction bases left unmatched: 5. Donors contributed one heparinised blood draw apiece, averaging roughly 0.12 L. The chain recombines TRBV27 with TRBJ1-5; TRBD1 aligns across 8 bases. The sample consisted of naive CD4+ T cells from blood. The sequence derives from a woman aged 18-29 years in good health. The CDR3 here is CASSRTGWNQPQHF. CDR3 DNA sequence: TGTGCCAGCAGCCGGACAGGGTGGAATCAGCCCCAGCATTTT.